This T cell receptor (beta chain) was identified in a study of graft-versus-host responses after intestinal transplantation. In the study overall: Multivisceral, liver-intestinal, or isolated intestinal transplants were performed in recipients. Whole-study findings and limits: In recipient marrow, GvH clones were found, and some appeared first in ileum or blood. High graft-versus-host to host-versus-graft clonal ratios were seen in allografts of patients with graft-donor T cell macrochimerism. There was an association between peak levels of circulating GvH clones and early post-transplant HvG declines.

Profiling relied on immunoSEQ multiplex PCR, and the TCRdb table lists in-frame clones only, not all of them. The table shows some 110,000 clones, with roughly nine tenths occurring only once. CDR3 length: 16 residues. Trimming took 5 bases from V and 2 from J; bases not matched to a gene: 11. Germline V gene lookup returns CDR1 SEHNR and CDR2 FQNEAQ (reference sequence). Points on this clone: Its antigen is not identified.

V and J are TRBV7-9 and TRBJ2-7; 8 nucleotides align to TRBD2. The TCR originated in a human donor who was the organ donor for an intestinal transplant. This specimen consisted of unstimulated CD4+ T cells sorted from spleen or lymph node cells, obtained before transplant. As DNA, the CDR3 is TGTGCCAGCAGCCCGAGAAGGACTAGCCGTCCCTACGAGCAGTACTTC. This gives the protein CASSPRRTSRPYEQYF.